The 25 T cell receptor beta chains listed next were all sequenced from one sample in a study of blood T cell repertoires in COVID-19. Profiling relied on immunoSEQ multiplex PCR, and the TCRdb table lists in-frame clones only, not all of them. The sample records some 240,000 clones, around nine tenths being singletons. Sequenced: peripheral blood. Every receptor here comes from a man in his fifties or sixties with COVID-19, enrolled during active disease.

V is TRBV7-9 and J is TRBJ2-7; TRBD2 aligns across 9 bases. Germline V gives CDR1 SEHNR, CDR2 FQNEAQ (reference sequence). The trim removed 5 bases at V and 5 bases at J, leaving 4 bases unmatched. The CDR3 totals 13 residues. The CDR3 DNA is TGTGCCAGCAGCCTAGGACTAGCGAACGAGCAGTACTTC. Its protein is CASSLGLANEQYF.

The chain's CDR3 is CASSQGLAGYEQYF. DNA of the CDR3: TGTGCCAGCAGCCAAGGTCTAGCGGGCTACGAGCAGTACTTC. J is TRBJ2-7 and V is TRBV3-1 (or the pseudogene TRBV3-2); 8 bases map to TRBD2. Trimming at V came to 1 base and at J to 3 bases, leaving 2 bases not matched to a gene. CDR1 LGHDT and CDR2 YNNKEL come from the germline V gene (reference sequence). The CDR3 consists of 14 residues.

This chain uses TRBV4-2 with TRBJ1-3; TRBD1 matches at 10 bases. The J segment lost 4 bases and the V segment lost 5 bases, leaving 8 bases of the junction unmatched. The CDR3 runs to 16 residues. From germline, CDR1 is LGHNA and CDR2 YNFKEQ. Here the CDR3 reads CASSKEGQGSGNTIYF. The CDR3 nucleotides are TGTGCCAGCAGCAAGGAGGGACAGGGGTCGGGAAACACCATATATTTT.

This chain connects TRBV10-1 to TRBJ2-1, with D unresolved. From germline, CDR1 is WNHNN and CDR2 SYGVQD (reference sequence). The CDR3 runs 15 residues. V shed 3 bases and J shed 0 bases, with 9 bases lying between them. CDR3 amino acids: CASSDGRSSYNEQFF. Written as DNA, the CDR3 is TGCGCCAGCAGTGACGGCCGGAGCTCCTACAATGAGCAGTTCTTC.

The chain joins TRBV4-1 to TRBJ1-6; D gene ambiguous. The germline gives CDR1 MGHRA, CDR2 YSYEKL. V was pared by 4 bases and J by 4 bases, with 11 bases between. This CDR3 has 15 residues. This CDR3 is CASSLGEKYNSPLHF. The CDR3 DNA reads TGCGCCAGCAGCCTCGGGGAGAAGTATAATTCACCCCTCCACTTT.

The chain employs TRBV15 and TRBJ1-2, with a weak D call TRBD1 (5 bases). The V end was cut by 0 bases, the J end by 8 bases, with 13 bases between. This CDR3 spans 14 amino acids. CDR1 and CDR2 from the germline V gene are LNHNV and YYDKDF (reference sequence). The CDR3 region is CATSRDQGVEGYTF. The CDR3 DNA sequence: TGTGCCACCAGCAGAGATCAAGGGGTGGAGGGCTACACCTTC.

The V gene is TRBV3-1 (or the pseudogene TRBV3-2), the J gene TRBJ2-3; the match to TRBD1 covers 12 bases. Germline values: CDR1 LGHDT, CDR2 YNNKEL (reference sequence). Unmatched junction bases numbered 2, after V lost 2 bases and J lost 5 bases. CDR3 length: 15 residues. CDR3 amino acids: CASSQRDRGRDTQYF. CDR3 DNA sequence: TGTGCCAGCAGCCAAAGGGACAGGGGGCGAGATACGCAGTATTTT.

The genes are TRBV18 and TRBJ2-2; TRBD1 matches at 7 bases. The length of the CDR3 is 16 residues. Germline assignment: CDR1 KGHSH and CDR2 LQKENI. J was trimmed by 2 bases and V by 4 bases; bases with no gene match: 7. CDR3: CASSQYRGPNTGELFF. In DNA form, the CDR3 reads TGTGCCAGCTCACAGTACAGGGGCCCTAACACCGGGGAGCTGTTTTTT.

V gene TRBV7-9 combines with J gene TRBJ2-1; the match to TRBD2 covers 7 bases. V shed 6 bases and J 8 bases; nucleotides not matched to a gene: 13. Germline CDR1 is SEHNR and CDR2 is FQNEAQ (reference sequence). The CDR3 spans 15 residues. The DNA for the CDR3 is TGTGCCAGCAGTTATGGGAGGGACTCGGGGGATGAGCAGTTCTTC. Translation gives CASSYGRDSGDEQFF.

The V gene is TRBV19, the J gene TRBJ2-1; tentatively, D is TRBD2 (6 bases). The V end was cut by 3 bases, the J end by 5 bases, with 17 bases between. The CDR3 length is 16 residues. Germline V gene lookup returns CDR1 LNHDA and CDR2 SQIVND (reference sequence). DNA of the CDR3: TGTGCCAGTAGTATGGGGAGGAGGGCATTTGACAATGAGCAGTTCTTC. It encodes CASSMGRRAFDNEQFF.

The chain employs TRBV19 and TRBJ1-5; 7 positions match TRBD1. The V gene end was trimmed by 0 bases and the J gene end by 4 bases; junction bases not matched to a gene: 3. This CDR3 comprises 15 residues. Germline V gene data show CDR1 as LNHDA and CDR2 as SQIVND (reference sequence). CDR3 sequence reads: CASSIETGINQPQHF. The CDR3 nucleotides read TGTGCCAGTAGTATAGAGACAGGGATTAATCAGCCCCAGCATTTT.

In its sample, this clone was seen once. V is TRBV5-1 and J is TRBJ1-6; possible D gene TRBD1, 5 bases. Germline V CDR1 and CDR2: SGHRS, YFSETQ. V gave up 0 bases and J gave up 7 bases, with 8 bases separating them. This CDR3 spans 14 amino acids. The CDR3 coding sequence is TGCGCCAGCAGCTTGGTGGCAGGGAATTCACCCCTCCACTTT. Residues: CASSLVAGNSPLHF.

This clone was counted a single time. This chain uses TRBV19 with TRBJ1-5; a weak D match, TRBD1 (6 bases). Trimming took 2 bases from V and 0 from J, leaving 17 bases between them. Germline V gives CDR1 LNHDA, CDR2 SQIVND (reference sequence). The CDR3 consists of 18 residues. CDR3: CASSITGGGAYSNQPQHF. The CDR3, as DNA: TGTGCCAGTAGTATAACGGGAGGGGGAGCGTATAGCAATCAGCCCCAGCATTTT. The whole variable domain, remainder taken from reference TRBV19 and TRBJ1-5, is DGGITQSPKYLFRKEGQNVTLSCEQNLNHDAMYWYRQDPGQGLRLIYYSQIVNDFQKGDIAEGYSVSREKKESFPLTVTSAQKNPTAFYLCASSITGGGAYSNQPQHFGDGTRLSIL.

The chain uses TRBV6-6 and TRBJ2-1; maybe TRBD2 (6 bases). Looked up from germline, CDR1 is MNHNY and CDR2 is SVGAGI (reference sequence). This CDR3 region has 14 residues. V lost 2 bases, J lost 6 bases, and 11 bases lay in between. CDR3 loop: CASSYDLATNEQFF. Written as DNA, the CDR3 is TGTGCCAGCAGTTACGACCTAGCGACCAATGAGCAGTTCTTC.

V and J are TRBV7-9 and TRBJ1-6, with TRBD1 identical over 9 bases. The V gene's germline CDR1 is SEHNR and CDR2 FQNEAQ (reference sequence). J was trimmed by 8 bases and V by 5 bases; bases with no gene match: 13. The CDR3 covers 17 residues. DNA for the CDR3: TGTGCCAGCAGCCGAAAACCGGGACAGGGATTCCATTCACCCCTCCACTTT. Translated: CASSRKPGQGFHSPLHF.

The chain employs TRBV9 and TRBJ2-7; 9 bases map to TRBD1. V shed 4 bases, J shed 6 bases, and the junction held 14 bases outside the gene matches. CDR3 length: 16 residues. Germline V gene lookup returns CDR1 SGDLS and CDR2 YYNGEE. CDR3 amino acids: CASSLGVGTGTPEQYF. In DNA form, the CDR3 reads TGTGCCAGCAGCCTGGGAGTGGGGACAGGGACCCCCGAGCAGTACTTC.

The chain uses TRBV2 and TRBJ1-3; D not resolved. Germline V gene data show CDR1 as SNHLY and CDR2 as FYNNEI. The CDR3 runs 14 residues. Between the trimmed V and J ends, which lost 3 bases and 0 bases, there was a span of 6 bases. The CDR3 reads CASSESSSGNTIYF. The DNA of the CDR3 is TGTGCCAGCAGTGAGTCCTCCTCTGGAAACACCATATATTTT.

The V and J genes are TRBV28 and TRBJ2-5; D perhaps matches TRBD2 (6 bases). The V gene lost 6 bases and the J gene lost 0 bases, with 14 bases spanning the gap. The CDR3 is 15 amino acids. The germline V gene encodes CDR1 MDHEN and CDR2 SYDVKM. The CDR3 spells CASRLLGGYQETQYF. The CDR3 DNA is TGTGCCAGCAGACTCCTCGGAGGGTACCAAGAGACCCAGTACTTC.

This rearrangement joins TRBV18 to TRBJ2-7, with 9 nucleotides matching TRBD1. The CDR3 totals 15 residues. CDR1 KGHSH and CDR2 LQKENI come from the germline V gene. V lost 6 bases and J lost 4; bases outside the gene matches: 10. The CDR3 DNA sequence: TGTGCCAGCTCCGCTCAAGGGACAGGGCTATACGAGCAGTACTTC. It is translated as CASSAQGTGLYEQYF.

This chain uses TRBV2 with TRBJ2-2; 10 positions match TRBD2. Germline lookup yields CDR1 SNHLY and CDR2 FYNNEI. V was clipped by 6 bases and J by 10 bases; unmatched bases: 11. The CDR3 has 15 residues. Here the CDR3 reads CASSVRLAGEAELFF. The CDR3 DNA reads TGTGCCAGCAGCGTAAGACTAGCGGGCGAAGCGGAGCTGTTTTTT.

The chain uses TRBV12-3 or TRBV12-4 and TRBJ2-7, with 7 bases matching TRBD1. J was trimmed by 7 bases and V by 6 bases; bases with no gene match: 9. The CDR3 is 13 amino acids. The CDR3 reads CASSRRDRGEQYF. For the CDR3, the DNA is TGTGCCAGCAGCCGCCGGGACAGAGGGGAGCAGTACTTC.

The chain joins TRBV6-5 to TRBJ1-2; tentative D call: TRBD1 (5 bases). Per the germline V gene, CDR1 is MNHEY and CDR2 is SVGAGI. The CDR3 consists of 13 residues. V dropped 6 bases and J dropped 6 bases, with 14 bases sitting between them. Written as DNA, the CDR3 is TGTGCCAGCAGCCTGACGGGGGAGAATGGCTACACCTTC. It translates to CASSLTGENGYTF.

This clone was counted between two and nine times. The chain uses TRBV7-2 and TRBJ2-3; 10 bases map to TRBD2. The CDR3 length is 15 residues. From germline, CDR1 is SGHTA and CDR2 FQGNSA. With V trimmed by 1 base and J by 4 bases, 2 bases remained unmatched. The DNA for the CDR3 is TGTGCCAGCAGCTTAGGAAGCGGGAGGGCAGATACGCAGTATTTT. Translated, it gives CASSLGSGRADTQYF.

This clone has just one count. The chain links TRBV7-9 to TRBJ1-2; 9 bases line up with TRBD1. V lost 5 bases and J lost 7; bases outside the gene matches: 5. This CDR3 spans 13 amino acids. CDR1 SEHNR and CDR2 FQNEAQ come from the germline V gene (reference sequence). CDR3 amino acids: CASSIPTGGGYTF. CDR3 in DNA: TGTGCCAGCAGCATACCGACAGGGGGTGGCTACACCTTC.

The rearrangement uses TRBV5-1 and TRBJ1-3; D may be TRBD1 (6 bases). The CDR3 consists of 15 residues. Trimming removed 5 bases at V and 0 bases at J, with 12 bases between. Germline CDR1 SGHRS, CDR2 YFSETQ. CDR3 residues: CASRMDSFSGNTIYF. As DNA, the CDR3 is TGCGCCAGCAGGATGGACAGTTTCTCTGGAAACACCATATATTTT. Drawing the rest from reference TRBV5-1 and TRBJ1-3, the complete variable domain is KAGVTQTPRYLIKTRGQQVTLSCSPISGHRSVSWYQQTPGQGLQFLFEYFSETQRNKGNFPGRFSGRQFSNSRSEMNVSTLELGDSALYLCASRMDSFSGNTIYFGEGSWLTVV.